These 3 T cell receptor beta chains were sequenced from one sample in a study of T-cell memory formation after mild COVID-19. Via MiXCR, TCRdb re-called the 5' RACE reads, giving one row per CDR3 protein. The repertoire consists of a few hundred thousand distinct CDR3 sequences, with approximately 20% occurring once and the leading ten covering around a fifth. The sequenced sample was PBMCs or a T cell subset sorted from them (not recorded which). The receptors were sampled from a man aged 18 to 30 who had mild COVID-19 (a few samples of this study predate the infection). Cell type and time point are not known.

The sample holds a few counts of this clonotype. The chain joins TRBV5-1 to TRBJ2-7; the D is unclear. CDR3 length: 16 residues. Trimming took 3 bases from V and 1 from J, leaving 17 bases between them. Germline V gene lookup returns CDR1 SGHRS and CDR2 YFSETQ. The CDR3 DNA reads TGCGCCAGCAGCTCGTCCGGGTCGCTAGTGTCCTACGAGCAGTACTTC. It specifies CASSSSGSLVSYEQYF.

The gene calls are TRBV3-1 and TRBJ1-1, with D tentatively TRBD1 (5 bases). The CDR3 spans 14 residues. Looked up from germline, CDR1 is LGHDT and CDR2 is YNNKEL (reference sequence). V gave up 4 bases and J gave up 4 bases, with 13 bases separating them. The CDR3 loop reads CASSLGARGTEAFF. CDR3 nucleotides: TGTGCCAGCAGCCTAGGGGCCCGGGGCACTGAAGCTTTCTTT.

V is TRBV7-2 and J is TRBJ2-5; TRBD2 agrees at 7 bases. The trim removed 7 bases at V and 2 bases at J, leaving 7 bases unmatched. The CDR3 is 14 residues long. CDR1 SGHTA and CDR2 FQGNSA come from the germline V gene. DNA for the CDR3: TGTGCCAGCATAACCGGCGGGGGACAAGAGACCCAGTACTTC. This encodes CASITGGGQETQYF.